This T cell receptor (beta chain) was captured by sequencing in a study of T cell repertoires in cytomegalovirus infection. In TCRdb, the reads were re-called with MiXCR into one record per CDR3 protein. The sample yields roughly 500,000 distinct CDR3 sequences, 30% to 35% seen once. V shed 0 bases and J shed 0 bases, with 10 bases lying between them. Per germline, CDR1 SGHRS and CDR2 YFSETQ. The length of the CDR3 is 16 residues. This clonotype was observed at least ten times. Its target is not known. This TCR was sampled from a human donor in good health (CMV status not recorded). Some clones in this sample may be carry-over from other donors' samples. The rearrangement links TRBV5-1 to TRBJ1-5, with no clear D. This sample comprised cultured PBMCs, obtained from culture after CMV antigen stimulation. CDR3 amino acids: CASSLVPSDSNQPQHF. The CDR3 bases are TGCGCCAGCAGCTTGGTTCCCAGTGATAGCAATCAGCCCCAGCATTTT.